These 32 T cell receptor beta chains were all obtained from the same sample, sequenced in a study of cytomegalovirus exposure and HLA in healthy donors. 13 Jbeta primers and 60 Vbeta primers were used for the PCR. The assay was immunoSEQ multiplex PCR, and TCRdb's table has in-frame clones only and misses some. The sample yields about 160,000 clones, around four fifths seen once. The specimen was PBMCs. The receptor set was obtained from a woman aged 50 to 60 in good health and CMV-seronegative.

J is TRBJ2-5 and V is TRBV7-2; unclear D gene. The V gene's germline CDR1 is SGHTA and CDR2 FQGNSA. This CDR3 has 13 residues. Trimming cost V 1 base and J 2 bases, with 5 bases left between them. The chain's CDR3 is CASSLVAQETQYF. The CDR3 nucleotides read TGTGCCAGCAGCTTAGTGGCACAAGAGACCCAGTACTTC. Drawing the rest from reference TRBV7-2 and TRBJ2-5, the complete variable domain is GAGVSQSPSNKVTEKGKDVELRCDPISGHTALYWYRQSLGQGLEFLIYFQGNSAPDKSGLPSDRFSAERTGGSVSTLTIQRTQQEDSAVYLCASSLVAQETQYFGPGTRLLVL.

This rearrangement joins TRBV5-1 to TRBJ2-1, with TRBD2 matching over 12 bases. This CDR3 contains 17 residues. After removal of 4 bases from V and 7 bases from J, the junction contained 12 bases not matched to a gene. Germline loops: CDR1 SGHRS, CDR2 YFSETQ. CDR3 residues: CASSPQNGLAGGNEQFF. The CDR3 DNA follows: TGCGCCAGCAGCCCGCAAAACGGGCTAGCGGGGGGGAATGAGCAGTTCTTC.

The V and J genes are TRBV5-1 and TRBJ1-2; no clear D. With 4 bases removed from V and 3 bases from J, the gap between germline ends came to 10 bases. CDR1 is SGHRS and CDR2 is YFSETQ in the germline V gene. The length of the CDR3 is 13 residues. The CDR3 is CASSLQSDYGYTF. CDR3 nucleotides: TGCGCCAGCAGCCTACAGTCGGACTATGGCTACACCTTC.

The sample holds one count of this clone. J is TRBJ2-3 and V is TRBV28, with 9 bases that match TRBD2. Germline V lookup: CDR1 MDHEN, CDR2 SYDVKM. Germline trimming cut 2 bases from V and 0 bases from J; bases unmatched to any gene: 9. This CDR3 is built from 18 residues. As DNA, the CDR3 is TGTGCCAGCAGTTTAAAGACTAGCGGCTGGCCTAGCACAGATACGCAGTATTTT. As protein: CASSLKTSGWPSTDTQYF.

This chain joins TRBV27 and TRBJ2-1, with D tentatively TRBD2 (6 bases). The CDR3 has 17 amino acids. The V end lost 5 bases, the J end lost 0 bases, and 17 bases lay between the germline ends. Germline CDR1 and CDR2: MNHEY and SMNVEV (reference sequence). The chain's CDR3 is CASSTRGRGRSYNEQFF. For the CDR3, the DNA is TGTGCCAGCAGTACTCGAGGGCGGGGACGCTCCTACAATGAGCAGTTCTTC.

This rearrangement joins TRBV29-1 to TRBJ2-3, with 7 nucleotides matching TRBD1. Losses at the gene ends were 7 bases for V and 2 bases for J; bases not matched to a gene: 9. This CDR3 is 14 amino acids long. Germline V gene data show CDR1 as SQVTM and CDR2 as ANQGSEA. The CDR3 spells CSATSGGNTDTQYF. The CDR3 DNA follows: TGCAGCGCTACGTCAGGGGGAAACACAGATACGCAGTATTTT.

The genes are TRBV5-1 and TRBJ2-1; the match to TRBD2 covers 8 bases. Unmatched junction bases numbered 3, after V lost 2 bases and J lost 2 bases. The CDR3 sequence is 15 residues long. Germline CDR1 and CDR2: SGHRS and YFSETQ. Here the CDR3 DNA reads TGCGCCAGCAGCTTTACTAGCGGAGCCTACAATGAGCAGTTCTTC. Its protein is CASSFTSGAYNEQFF.

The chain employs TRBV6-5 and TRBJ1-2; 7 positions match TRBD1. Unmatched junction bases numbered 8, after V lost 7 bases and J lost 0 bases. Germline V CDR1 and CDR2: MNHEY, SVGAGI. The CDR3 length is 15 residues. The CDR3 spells CASTTGAKTNYGYTF. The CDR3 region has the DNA TGTGCCAGCACCACAGGGGCGAAAACTAACTATGGCTACACCTTC.

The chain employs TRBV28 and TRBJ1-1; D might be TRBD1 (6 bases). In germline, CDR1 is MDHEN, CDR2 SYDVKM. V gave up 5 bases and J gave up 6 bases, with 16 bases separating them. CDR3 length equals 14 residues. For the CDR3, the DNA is TGTGCCAGCAGTCCTGGCGGGGGCGCCCCTGAAGCTTTCTTT. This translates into CASSPGGGAPEAFF.

Here the CDR3 DNA reads TGTGCCAGCACCGGAACTAGCGGGAGAAGAAATGAGCAGTTCTTC. Its translation: CASTGTSGRRNEQFF. This chain joins TRBV2 and TRBJ2-1, with TRBD2 matching 11 bases. Germline V gives CDR1 SNHLY, CDR2 FYNNEI. CDR3 length equals 15 residues. V lost 7 bases and J lost 7; bases outside the gene matches: 9.

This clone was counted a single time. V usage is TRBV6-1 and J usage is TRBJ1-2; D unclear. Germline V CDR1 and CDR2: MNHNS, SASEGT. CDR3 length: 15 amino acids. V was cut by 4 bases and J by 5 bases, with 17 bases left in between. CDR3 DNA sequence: TGTGCCAGCAGTGCCGCGGACGGGGTGGGGTATGGCTACACCTTC. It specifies CASSAADGVGYGYTF.

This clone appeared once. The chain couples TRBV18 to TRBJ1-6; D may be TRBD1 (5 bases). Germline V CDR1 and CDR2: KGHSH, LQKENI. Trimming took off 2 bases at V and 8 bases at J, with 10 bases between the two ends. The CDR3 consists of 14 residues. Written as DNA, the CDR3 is TGTGCCAGCTCACCAGGGACTGCTTATTCACCCCTCCACTTT. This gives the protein CASSPGTAYSPLHF.

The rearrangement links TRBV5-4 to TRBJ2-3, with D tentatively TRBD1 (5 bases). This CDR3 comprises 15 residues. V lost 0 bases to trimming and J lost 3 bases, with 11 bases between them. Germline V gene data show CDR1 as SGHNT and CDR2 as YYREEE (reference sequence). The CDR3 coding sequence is TGTGCCAGCAGCTTGGCCACCCCAGGGACAGATACGCAGTATTTT. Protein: CASSLATPGTDTQYF.

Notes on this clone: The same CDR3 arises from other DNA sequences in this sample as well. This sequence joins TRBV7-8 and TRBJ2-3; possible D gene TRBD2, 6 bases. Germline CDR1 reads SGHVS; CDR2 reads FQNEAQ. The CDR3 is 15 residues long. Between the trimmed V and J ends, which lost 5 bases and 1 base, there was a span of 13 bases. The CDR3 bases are TGTGCCAGCAGCACCCGGGACTTCGGCACAGATACGCAGTATTTT. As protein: CASSTRDFGTDTQYF.

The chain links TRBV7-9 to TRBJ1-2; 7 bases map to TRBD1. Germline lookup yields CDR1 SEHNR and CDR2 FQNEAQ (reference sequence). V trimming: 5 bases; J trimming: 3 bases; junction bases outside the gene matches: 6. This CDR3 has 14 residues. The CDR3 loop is CASSPGTADYGYTF. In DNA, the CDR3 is TGTGCCAGCAGCCCGGGGACAGCCGACTATGGCTACACCTTC. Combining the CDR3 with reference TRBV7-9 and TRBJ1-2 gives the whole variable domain DTGVSQNPRHKITKRGQNVTFRCDPISEHNRLYWYRQTLGQGPEFLTYFQNEAQLEKSRLLSDRFSAERPKGSFSTLEIQRTEQGDSAMYLCASSPGTADYGYTFGSGTRLTVV.

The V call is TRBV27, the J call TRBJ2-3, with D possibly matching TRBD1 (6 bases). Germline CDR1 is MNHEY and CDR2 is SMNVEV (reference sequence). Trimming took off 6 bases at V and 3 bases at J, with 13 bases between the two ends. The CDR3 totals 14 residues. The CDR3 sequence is CASRPGHRTDTQYF. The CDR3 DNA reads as TGTGCCAGCAGACCGGGACATAGAACAGATACGCAGTATTTT.

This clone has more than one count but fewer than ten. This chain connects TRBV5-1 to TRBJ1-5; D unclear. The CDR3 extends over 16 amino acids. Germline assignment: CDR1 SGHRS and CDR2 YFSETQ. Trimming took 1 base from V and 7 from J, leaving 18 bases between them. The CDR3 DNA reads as TGCGCCAGCAGCTTGACGGCGGGTTCGGTTGGCCAGCCCCAGCATTTT. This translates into CASSLTAGSVGQPQHF.

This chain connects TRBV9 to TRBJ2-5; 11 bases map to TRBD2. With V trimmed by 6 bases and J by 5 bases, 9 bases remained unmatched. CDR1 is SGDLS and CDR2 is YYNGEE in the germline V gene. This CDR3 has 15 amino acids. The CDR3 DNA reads TGTGCCAGCACCAGACTAGCGGGGATTGAGGAGACCCAGTACTTC. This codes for CASTRLAGIEETQYF. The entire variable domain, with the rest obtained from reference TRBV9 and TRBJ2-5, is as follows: DSGVTQTPKHLITATGQRVTLRCSPRSGDLSVYWYQQSLDQGLQFLIQYYNGEERAKGNILERFSAQQFPDLHSELNLSSLELGDSALYFCASTRLAGIEETQYFGPGTRLLVL.

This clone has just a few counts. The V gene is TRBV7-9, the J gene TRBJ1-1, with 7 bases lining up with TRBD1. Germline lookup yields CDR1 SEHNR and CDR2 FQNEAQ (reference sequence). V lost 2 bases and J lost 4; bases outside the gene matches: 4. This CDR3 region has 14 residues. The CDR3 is CASSLQGVGTEAFF. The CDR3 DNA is TGTGCCAGCAGCTTACAGGGGGTTGGCACTGAAGCTTTCTTT.

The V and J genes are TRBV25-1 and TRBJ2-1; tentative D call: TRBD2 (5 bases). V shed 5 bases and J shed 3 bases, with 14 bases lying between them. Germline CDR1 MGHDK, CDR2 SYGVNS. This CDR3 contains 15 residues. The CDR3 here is CASSTLGEFYNEQFF. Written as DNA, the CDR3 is TGTGCCAGCAGTACGCTCGGGGAGTTCTACAATGAGCAGTTCTTC.

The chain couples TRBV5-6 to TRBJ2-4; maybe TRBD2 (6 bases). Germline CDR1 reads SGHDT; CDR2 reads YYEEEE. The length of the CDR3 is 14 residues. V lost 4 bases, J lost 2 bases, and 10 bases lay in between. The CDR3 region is CASSRAGTKNIQYF. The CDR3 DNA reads TGTGCCAGCAGCCGGGCGGGGACCAAAAACATTCAGTACTTC.

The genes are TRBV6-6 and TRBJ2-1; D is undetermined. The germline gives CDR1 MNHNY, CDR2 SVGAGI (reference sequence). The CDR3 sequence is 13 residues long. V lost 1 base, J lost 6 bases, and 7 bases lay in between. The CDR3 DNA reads TGTGCCAGCAGTTACTATTCGGTCAATGAGCAGTTCTTC. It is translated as CASSYYSVNEQFF.

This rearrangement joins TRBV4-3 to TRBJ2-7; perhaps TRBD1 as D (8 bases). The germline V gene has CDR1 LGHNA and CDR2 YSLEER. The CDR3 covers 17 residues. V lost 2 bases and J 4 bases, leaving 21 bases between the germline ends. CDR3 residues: CASSQYLGGQGAYEQYF. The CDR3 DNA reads TGCGCCAGCAGCCAATACCTGGGGGGGCAGGGGGCTTACGAGCAGTACTTC.

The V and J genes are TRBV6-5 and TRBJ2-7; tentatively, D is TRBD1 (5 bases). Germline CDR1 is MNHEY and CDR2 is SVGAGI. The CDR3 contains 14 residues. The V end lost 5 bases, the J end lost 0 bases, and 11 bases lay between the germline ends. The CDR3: CASSLRVSSYEQYF. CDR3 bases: TGTGCCAGCAGTCTCAGGGTTTCCTCCTACGAGCAGTACTTC.

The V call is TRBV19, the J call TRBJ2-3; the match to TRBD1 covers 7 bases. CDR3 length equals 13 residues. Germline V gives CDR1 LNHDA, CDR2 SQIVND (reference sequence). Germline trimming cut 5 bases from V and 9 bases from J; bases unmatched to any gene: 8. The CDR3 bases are TGTGCCAGTAGTGCCTCCCAGGGGGTGACGCAGTATTTT. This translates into CASSASQGVTQYF.

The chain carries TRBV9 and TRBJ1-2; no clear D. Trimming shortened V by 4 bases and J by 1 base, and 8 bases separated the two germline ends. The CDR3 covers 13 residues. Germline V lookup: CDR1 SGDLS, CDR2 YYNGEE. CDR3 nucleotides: TGTGCCAGCAGCCATAAGAGTAACTATGGCTACACCTTC. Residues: CASSHKSNYGYTF.

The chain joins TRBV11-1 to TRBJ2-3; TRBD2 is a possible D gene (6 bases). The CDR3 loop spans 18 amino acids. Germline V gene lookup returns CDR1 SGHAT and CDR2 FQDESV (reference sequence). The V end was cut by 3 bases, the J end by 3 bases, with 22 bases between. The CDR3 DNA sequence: TGTGCCAGCAGCTTGTGGGGAGGCGTCGGAGGCCCAACAGATACGCAGTATTTT. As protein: CASSLWGGVGGPTDTQYF.

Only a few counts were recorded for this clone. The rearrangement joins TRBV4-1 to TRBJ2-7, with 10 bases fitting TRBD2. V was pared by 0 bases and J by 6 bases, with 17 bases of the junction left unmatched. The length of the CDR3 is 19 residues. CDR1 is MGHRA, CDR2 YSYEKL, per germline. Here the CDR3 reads CASSQEPLGALAGEGEQYF. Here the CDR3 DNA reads TGCGCCAGCAGCCAAGAACCGCTTGGCGCGCTAGCGGGGGAAGGCGAGCAGTACTTC.

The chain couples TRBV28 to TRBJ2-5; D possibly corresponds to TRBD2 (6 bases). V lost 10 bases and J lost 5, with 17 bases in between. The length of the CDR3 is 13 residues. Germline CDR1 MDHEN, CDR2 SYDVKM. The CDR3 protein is CATFLPSVETQYF. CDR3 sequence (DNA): TGTGCCACCTTCCTCCCTAGCGTGGAGACCCAGTACTTC.

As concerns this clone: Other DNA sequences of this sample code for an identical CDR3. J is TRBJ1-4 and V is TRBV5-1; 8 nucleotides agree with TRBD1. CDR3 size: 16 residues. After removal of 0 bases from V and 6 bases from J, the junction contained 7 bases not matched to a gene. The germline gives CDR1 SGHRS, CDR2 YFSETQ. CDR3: CASSLASTGGDEKLFF. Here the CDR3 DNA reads TGCGCCAGCAGCTTGGCCTCAACAGGGGGGGATGAAAAACTGTTTTTT.

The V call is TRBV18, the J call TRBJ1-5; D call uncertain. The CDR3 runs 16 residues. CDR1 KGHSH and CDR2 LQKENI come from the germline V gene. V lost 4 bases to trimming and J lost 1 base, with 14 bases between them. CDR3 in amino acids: CASSHSPAGSNQPQHF. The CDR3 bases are TGTGCCAGCTCACATAGCCCTGCCGGCAGCAATCAGCCCCAGCATTTT.

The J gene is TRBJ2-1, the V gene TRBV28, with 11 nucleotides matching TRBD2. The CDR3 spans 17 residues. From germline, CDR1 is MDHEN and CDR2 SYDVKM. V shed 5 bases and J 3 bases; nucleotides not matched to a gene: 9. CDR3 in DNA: TGTGCCAGCAGTCCGTCACTAGCGGGGGAGCTCTACAATGAGCAGTTCTTC. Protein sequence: CASSPSLAGELYNEQFF.